A single sample gave rise to the 9 T cell receptor beta chains below, sequenced in a study of HIV-infected patients and healthy controls. Around 450 ng RNA was reverse transcribed with alpha and beta constant-region primers. Using multiplexing indices, alpha and beta chain libraries were generated apart by chain-specific third strand synthesis. TCRdb ran MiXCR on the 5' RACE reads and lists one entry per CDR3 protein. The repertoire holds 10,000 or so distinct CDR3 sequences, with around 8% as singletons. The repertoire came from unfractionated whole blood and reflected all unsorted peripheral T cells. Sequenced material: blood. The source of these receptors is an adult in good health.

This clonotype has ten or more counts. The genes are TRBV5-5 and TRBJ1-5; no clear D. This CDR3 spans 15 amino acids. V was shortened by 0 bases and J by 9 bases, with 16 bases between the two germline ends. Per the germline V gene, CDR1 is SGHKS and CDR2 is YYEKEE (reference sequence). CDR3 in amino acids: CASSLAVTSLGPQHF. CDR3 bases: TGTGCCAGCAGCTTGGCCGTGACGAGTTTGGGGCCCCAGCATTTT.

This clonotype is classed as medium-sized. This rearrangement joins TRBV21-1 to TRBJ2-1; TRBD1, as called in the table, went unchecked against the DNA. TRBV21-1 is shown as a pseudogene. The CDR3 extends over 17 amino acids. CDR3 sequence reads: CAVPGQGQFLAYNEQFF. The DNA for the CDR3 is TGTGCCGTCCCGGGACAGGGACAATTTCTTGCCTACAATGAGCAGTTCTTC.

This clonotype was seen only a few times. This sequence joins TRBV18 and TRBJ2-7; D might be TRBD1 (6 bases). This CDR3 region has 13 residues. Germline CDR1 KGHSH, CDR2 LQKENI. Between the trimmed V and J ends, which lost 3 bases and 7 bases, there was a span of 13 bases. In DNA form, the CDR3 reads TGTGCCAGCTCACCGGACAGCCTGGGAGAGCAGTACTTC. This sequence encodes CASSPDSLGEQYF.

In this sample, this clonotype turned up many times. The rearrangement joins TRBV11-2 to TRBJ1-1; D uncertain. Trimming cost V 5 bases and J 1 base, with 8 bases left between them. This CDR3 is built from 13 residues. CDR1 is SGHAT and CDR2 is FQNNGV in the germline V gene. As DNA, the CDR3 is TGTGCCAGCAGCGGCTTCGCGAACACTGAAGCTTTCTTT. Amino acids: CASSGFANTEAFF. The complete variable domain, with remaining parts taken from reference TRBV11-2 and TRBJ1-1, reads EAGVAQSPRYKIIEKRQSVAFWCNPISGHATLYWYQQILGQGPKLLIQFQNNGVVDDSQLPKDRFSAERLKGVDSTLKIQPAKLEDSAVYLCASSGFANTEAFFGQGTRLTVV.

By share of the sample, this clonotype is medium-sized (0.01 to 0.1%). The chain's CDR3 is CASRDRETQYF. The CDR3 DNA is TGTGCCAGCCGGGACAGGGAGACCCAGTACTTC. The chain employs TRBV6-5 and TRBJ2-5; 8 positions match TRBD1. The CDR3 loop spans 11 amino acids. In germline, CDR1 is MNHEY, CDR2 SVGAGI. V was pared by 8 bases and J by 5 bases, with 1 base of the junction left unmatched.

This clonotype ranks as medium-sized. The V and J genes are TRBV5-6 and TRBJ2-6; D uncertain. V was clipped by 0 bases and J by 0 bases, with 7 bases between them. CDR1 and CDR2 (germline): SGHDT, YYEEEE. The length of the CDR3 is 16 residues. CDR3 sequence: CASSLDWGSGANVLTF. DNA for the CDR3: TGTGCCAGCAGCTTGGATTGGGGCTCTGGGGCCAACGTCCTGACTTTC.

This clonotype was seen ten or more times. V is TRBV11-2 and J is TRBJ2-1; 9 positions match TRBD2. The CDR3 sequence is 15 residues long. Per germline, CDR1 SGHAT and CDR2 FQNNGV. Unmatched junction bases numbered 7, after V lost 3 bases and J lost 7 bases. CDR3 nucleotides: TGTGCCAGCAGCTTGGGCGGGGGGGCCGGGAATGAGCAGTTCTTC. Amino acids: CASSLGGGAGNEQFF.

This chain joins TRBV7-9 and TRBJ1-1, with TRBD1 identical over 8 bases. CDR3 length equals 15 residues. Germline V CDR1 and CDR2: SEHNR, FQNEAQ (reference sequence). The junction had 8 bases not matched to a gene; V was cut back by 5 bases and J by 3 bases. The CDR3 loop reads CASSRIQGVDTEAFF. The CDR3 region has the DNA TGTGCCAGCAGCCGGATACAGGGGGTAGACACTGAAGCTTTCTTT.

V gene TRBV19 combines with J gene TRBJ1-5; D may be TRBD1 (6 bases). Trimming cost V 4 bases and J 2 bases, with 15 bases left between them. From germline, CDR1 is LNHDA and CDR2 SQIVND (reference sequence). The CDR3 sequence is 16 residues long. The CDR3 nucleotides read TGTGCCAGTAGTACACTACAGGGCTTTGGCAATCAGCCCCAGCATTTT. As protein: CASSTLQGFGNQPQHF.